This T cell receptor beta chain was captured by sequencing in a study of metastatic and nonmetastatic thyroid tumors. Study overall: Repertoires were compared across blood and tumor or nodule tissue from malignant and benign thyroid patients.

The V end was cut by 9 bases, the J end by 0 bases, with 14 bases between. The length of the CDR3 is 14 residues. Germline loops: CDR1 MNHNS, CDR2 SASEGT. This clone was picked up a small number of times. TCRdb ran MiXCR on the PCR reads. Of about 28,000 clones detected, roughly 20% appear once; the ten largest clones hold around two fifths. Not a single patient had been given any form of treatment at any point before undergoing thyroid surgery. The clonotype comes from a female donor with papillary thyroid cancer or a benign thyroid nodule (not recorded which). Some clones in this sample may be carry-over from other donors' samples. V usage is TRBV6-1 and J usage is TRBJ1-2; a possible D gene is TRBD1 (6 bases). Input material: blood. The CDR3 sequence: CASREGVTNYGYTF. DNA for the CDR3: TGTGCCAGTAGGGAGGGGGTCACTAACTATGGCTACACCTTC.